A single sample gave rise to the 5 T cell receptor beta chains below, sequenced in a study of shared T cell receptors in the human thymus (dated by TCRdb to the early 2020s). Receptor libraries were prepared by the immunoSEQ multiplex PCR assay. In its TCRdb copy, this immuneACCESS table keeps in-frame sequences only and misses some clones. Where compared with another copy, unresolved V genes explain less than half of these, and the others have no known cause. The sample data list about 380,000 clones, and approximately 95% of these were observed just once. 0.02% of the sample is in the top ten clones. Sequencing input: thymocytes. Every receptor here comes from a human donor.

The chain carries TRBV5-1 and TRBJ2-3; D is perhaps TRBD2 (6 bases). The V end was cut by 4 bases, the J end by 0 bases, with 12 bases between. The CDR3 consists of 15 residues. Germline CDR1 and CDR2: SGHRS and YFSETQ. This chain's CDR3 is CASSPTGTSTDTQYF. The DNA for the CDR3 is TGCGCCAGCAGCCCGACCGGGACTAGCACAGATACGCAGTATTTT.

The rearrangement uses TRBV18 and TRBJ1-4, with D unclear. The germline V and J ends were trimmed by 3 bases and 0 bases, with 20 bases remaining between them. The CDR3 is 19 residues long. From germline, CDR1 is KGHSH and CDR2 LQKENI. CDR3 protein: CASSPNRVFGLATNEKLFF. The CDR3 bases are TGTGCCAGCTCACCGAACCGGGTTTTTGGGTTAGCAACTAATGAAAAACTGTTTTTT.

The chain uses TRBV7-2 and TRBJ2-2; TRBD2 aligns across 12 bases. The CDR3 spans 16 residues. Trimming at V came to 5 bases and at J to 3 bases, leaving 4 bases not matched to a gene. The V gene's germline CDR1 is SGHTA and CDR2 FQGNSA. The CDR3 spells CASSMTSGRDTGELFF. The CDR3, as DNA: TGTGCCAGCAGCATGACTAGCGGGAGAGACACCGGGGAGCTGTTTTTT.

This clone was found once. The J gene is TRBJ1-1, the V gene TRBV11-2; the D gene is possibly TRBD1 (6 bases). This CDR3 is built from 17 residues. The germline V gene encodes CDR1 SGHAT and CDR2 FQNNGV. V was cut by 1 base and J by 1 base, with 16 bases left in between. Here the CDR3 reads CASSLGGNGGGNTEAFF. The CDR3, as DNA: TGTGCCAGCAGCTTAGGGGGTAACGGGGGCGGGAACACTGAAGCTTTCTTT.

The V call is TRBV4-2, the J call TRBJ2-3; the D gene is possibly TRBD2 (6 bases). The germline V and J ends were trimmed by 3 bases and 4 bases, with 17 bases remaining between them. This CDR3 comprises 16 residues. Germline assignment: CDR1 LGHNA and CDR2 YNFKEQ. CDR3 sequence reads: CASSHSATGEADTQYF. Written as DNA, the CDR3 is TGTGCCAGCAGCCATTCGGCCACGGGAGAGGCAGATACGCAGTATTTT.